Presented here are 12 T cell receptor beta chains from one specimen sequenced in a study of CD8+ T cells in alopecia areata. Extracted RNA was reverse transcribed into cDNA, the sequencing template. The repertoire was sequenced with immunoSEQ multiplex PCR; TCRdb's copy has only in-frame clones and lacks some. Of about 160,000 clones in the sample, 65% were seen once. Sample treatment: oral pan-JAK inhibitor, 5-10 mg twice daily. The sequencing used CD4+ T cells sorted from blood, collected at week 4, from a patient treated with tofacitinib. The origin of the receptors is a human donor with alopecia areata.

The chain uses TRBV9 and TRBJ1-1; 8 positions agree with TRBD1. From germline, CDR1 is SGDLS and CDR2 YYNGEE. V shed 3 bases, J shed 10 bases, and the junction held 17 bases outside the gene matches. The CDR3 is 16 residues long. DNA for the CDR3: TGTGCCAGCAGCGCACAAATGGGACAGGCATTGGGGTTAGCTTTCTTT. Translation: CASSAQMGQALGLAFF.

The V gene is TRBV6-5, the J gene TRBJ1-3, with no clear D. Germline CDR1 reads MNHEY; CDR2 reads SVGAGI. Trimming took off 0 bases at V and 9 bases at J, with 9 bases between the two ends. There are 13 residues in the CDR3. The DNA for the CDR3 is TGTGCCAGCAGTTACTCCCCCCAGACCACCATATATTTT. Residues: CASSYSPQTTIYF.

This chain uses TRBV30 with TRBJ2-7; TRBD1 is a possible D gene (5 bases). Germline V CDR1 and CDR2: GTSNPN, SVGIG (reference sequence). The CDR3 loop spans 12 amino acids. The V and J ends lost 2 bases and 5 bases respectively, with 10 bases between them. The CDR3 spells CAWSQGGDEQYF. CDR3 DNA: TGTGCCTGGAGTCAGGGTGGGGACGAGCAGTACTTC.

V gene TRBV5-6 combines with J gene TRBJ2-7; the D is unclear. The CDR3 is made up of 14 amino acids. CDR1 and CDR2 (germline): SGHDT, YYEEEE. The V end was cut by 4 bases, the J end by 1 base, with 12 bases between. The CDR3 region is CASSPRSPSYEQYF. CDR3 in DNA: TGTGCCAGCAGCCCGAGGTCCCCATCCTACGAGCAGTACTTC.

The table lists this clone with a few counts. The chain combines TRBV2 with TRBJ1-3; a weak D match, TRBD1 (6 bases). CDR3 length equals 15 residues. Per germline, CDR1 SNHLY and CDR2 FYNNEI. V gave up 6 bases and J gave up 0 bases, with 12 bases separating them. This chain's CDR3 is CASSRDRNSGNTIYF. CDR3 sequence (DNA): TGTGCCAGCAGCCGCGACAGGAACTCTGGAAACACCATATATTTT.

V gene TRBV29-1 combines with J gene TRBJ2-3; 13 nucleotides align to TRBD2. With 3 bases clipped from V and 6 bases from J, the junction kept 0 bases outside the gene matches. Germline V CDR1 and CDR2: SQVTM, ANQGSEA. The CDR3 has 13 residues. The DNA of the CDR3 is TGCAGCGTTGAGACTAGCGGGGGGGATACGCAGTATTTT. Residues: CSVETSGGDTQYF.

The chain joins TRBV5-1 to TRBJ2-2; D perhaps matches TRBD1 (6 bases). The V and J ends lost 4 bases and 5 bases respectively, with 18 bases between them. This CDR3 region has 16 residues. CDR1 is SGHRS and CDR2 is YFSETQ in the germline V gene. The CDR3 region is CASSHIDKGGTGELFF. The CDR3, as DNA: TGCGCCAGCAGCCATATCGACAAAGGGGGTACCGGGGAGCTGTTTTTT. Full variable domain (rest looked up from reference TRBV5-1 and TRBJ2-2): KAGVTQTPRYLIKTRGQQVTLSCSPISGHRSVSWYQQTPGQGLQFLFEYFSETQRNKGNFPGRFSGRQFSNSRSEMNVSTLELGDSALYLCASSHIDKGGTGELFFGEGSRLTVL.

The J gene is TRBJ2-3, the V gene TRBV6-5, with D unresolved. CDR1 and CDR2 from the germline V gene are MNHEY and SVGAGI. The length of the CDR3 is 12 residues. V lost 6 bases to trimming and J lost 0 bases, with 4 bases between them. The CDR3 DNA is TGTGCCAGCAGGGGCAGCACAGATACGCAGTATTTT. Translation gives CASRGSTDTQYF.

CDR3 region: CASRGPSSYEQYF. The CDR3 region has the DNA TGTGCCAGCAGGGGGCCAAGCTCCTACGAGCAGTACTTC. The chain combines TRBV7-2 with TRBJ2-7; possible D gene TRBD1, 5 bases. Per the germline V gene, CDR1 is SGHTA and CDR2 is FQGNSA. The CDR3 length is 13 residues. V shed 6 bases and J shed 0 bases, with 9 bases lying between them.

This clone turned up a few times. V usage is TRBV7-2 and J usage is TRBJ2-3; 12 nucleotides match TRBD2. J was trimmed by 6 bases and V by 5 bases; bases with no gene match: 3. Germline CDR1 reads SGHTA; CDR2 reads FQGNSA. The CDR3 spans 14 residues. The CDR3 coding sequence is TGTGCCAGCAGCCCGGGGACTAGCGGGGATACGCAGTATTTT. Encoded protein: CASSPGTSGDTQYF.

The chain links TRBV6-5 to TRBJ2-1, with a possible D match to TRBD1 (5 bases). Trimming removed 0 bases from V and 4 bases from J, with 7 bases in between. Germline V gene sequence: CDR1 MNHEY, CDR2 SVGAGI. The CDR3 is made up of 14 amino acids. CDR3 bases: TGTGCCAGCAGTTACTCGACAGCGTACAATGAGCAGTTCTTC. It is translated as CASSYSTAYNEQFF.

The CDR3 protein is CSVRRGQGETQYF. The DNA for the CDR3 is TGCAGCGTACGTCGGGGACAGGGCGAGACCCAGTACTTC. This rearrangement joins TRBV29-1 to TRBJ2-5, with 9 nucleotides matching TRBD1. Germline CDR1 is SQVTM and CDR2 is ANQGSEA. The V segment lost 6 bases and the J segment 5 bases; nucleotides outside the gene matches: 7. This CDR3 spans 13 amino acids.